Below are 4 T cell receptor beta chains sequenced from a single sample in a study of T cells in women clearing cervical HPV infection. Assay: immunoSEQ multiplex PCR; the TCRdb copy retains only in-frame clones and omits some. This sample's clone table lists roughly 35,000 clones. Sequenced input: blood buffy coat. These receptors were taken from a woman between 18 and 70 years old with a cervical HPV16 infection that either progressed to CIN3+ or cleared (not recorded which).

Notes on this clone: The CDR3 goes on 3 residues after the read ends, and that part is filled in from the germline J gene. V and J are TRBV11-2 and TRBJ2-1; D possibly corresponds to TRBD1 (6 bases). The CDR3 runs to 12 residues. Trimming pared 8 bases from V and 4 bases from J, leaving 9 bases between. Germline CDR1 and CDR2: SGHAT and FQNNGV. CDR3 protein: CASLGGYNEQFF. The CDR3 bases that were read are TGTGCCAGCTTAGGGGGTTACAATGAG.

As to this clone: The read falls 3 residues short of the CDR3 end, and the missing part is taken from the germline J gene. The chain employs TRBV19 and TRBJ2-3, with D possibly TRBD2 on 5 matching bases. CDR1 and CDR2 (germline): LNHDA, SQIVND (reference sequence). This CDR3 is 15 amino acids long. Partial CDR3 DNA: TGTGCCAGTAGCCACAAGGGAAGTGACTATGTGACG. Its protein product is CASSHKGSDYVT. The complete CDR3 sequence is CASSHKGSDYVTQYF.

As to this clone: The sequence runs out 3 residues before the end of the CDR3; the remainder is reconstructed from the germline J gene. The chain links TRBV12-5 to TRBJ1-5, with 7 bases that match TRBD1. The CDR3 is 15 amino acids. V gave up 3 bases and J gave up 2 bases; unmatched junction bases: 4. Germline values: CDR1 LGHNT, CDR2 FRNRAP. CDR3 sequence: CASGLDRDGNQPQHF. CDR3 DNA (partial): TGTGCTAGTGGTTTAGACAGGGATGGCAATCAGCCC.

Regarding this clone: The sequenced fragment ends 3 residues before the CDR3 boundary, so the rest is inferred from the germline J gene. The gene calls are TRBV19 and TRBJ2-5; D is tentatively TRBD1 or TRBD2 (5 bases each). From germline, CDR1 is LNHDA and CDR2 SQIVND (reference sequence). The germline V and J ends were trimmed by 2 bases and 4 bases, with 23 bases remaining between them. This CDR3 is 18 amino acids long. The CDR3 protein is CASSIPRDGAPLGETQYF. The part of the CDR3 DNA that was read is TGTGCCAGTAGTATACCCCGGGATGGGGCCCCTTTGGGAGAGACC.